These T cell receptor beta chains were read from a single sample in a study of vaccination and CD4 T cells after COVID-19. Their antigens are not known. TCRdb independently ran MiXCR on the PCR reads; one entry per CDR3 protein. The repertoire includes about 13,000 distinct CDR3 sequences, roughly 45% of them detected once, and roughly 8.3% sits in the top ten. The sample was CD4+ T cells from blood, cultured in vitro, taken after SARS-CoV-2 vaccination. The source is a human donor who had recovered from COVID-19. Each CDR3 is given with its conserved first and last residue. Fields, in order: J gene, clone size, D gene, V gene, CDR3 length, CDR3 DNA, CDR3 protein. D genes are given only for firm matches. Some rows mark clone size as missing; the rest say once, few, many or name a class of expanded clone.

>TRBJ2-7|-|-|TRBV6-1|15
TGTGCCAGCAGAACCGGGTCTCACTTTACCTACGAGCAGTACTTC
CASRTGSHFTYEQYF
>TRBJ2-6|-|TRBD1|TRBV20-1|16
TGCAGTGCTAGAGCACTCGGACAGGCTGGGGCCAACGTCCTGACTTTC
CSARALGQAGANVLTF
>TRBJ2-2|medium-sized|-|TRBV20-1|14
TGCAGTGCTACCGGGACCTGGAACACCGGGGAGCTGTTTTTT
CSATGTWNTGELFF
>TRBJ2-6|-|-|TRBV19|15
TGTGCCAGTACCGAAACGGGGACTGGGGCCAACGTCCTGACTTTC
CASTETGTGANVLTF
>TRBJ2-5|-|-|TRBV7-2|12
TGTGCCAGCAGCTTAGGTCCAGAGACCCAGTACTTC
CASSLGPETQYF
>TRBJ2-3|-|TRBD2|TRBV7-8|15
TGTGCCAGCAGCTTACGAAGCGGGAACACAGATACGCAGTATTTT
CASSLRSGNTDTQYF
>TRBJ1-1|-|-|TRBV19|13
TGTGCCAGCAGGGACAAATCGAACACTGAAGCTTTCTTT
CASRDKSNTEAFF
>TRBJ1-1|-|-|TRBV30|15
TGTGCCTGGAGTGTACATCAGTGGAGGAACACTGAAGCTTTCTTT
CAWSVHQWRNTEAFF
>TRBJ1-1|-|-|TRBV5-1|15
TGCGCCAGCAGCTTGGTAAGTCGGTTGAACACTGAAGCTTTCTTT
CASSLVSRLNTEAFF
>TRBJ1-3|-|-|TRBV27|11
TGTGCCAGCAGAATAGGAAACACCATATATTTT
CASRIGNTIYF
>TRBJ2-3|-|TRBD1|TRBV10-3|14
TGTGCCATCAGTGCGACAGGGGAGACAGATACGCAGTATTTT
CAISATGETDTQYF
>TRBJ2-2|-|-|TRBV2|17
TGTGCCAGCAGTGGGGGGGTGGGGGGCCCGAACACCGGGGAGCTGTTTTTT
CASSGGVGGPNTGELFF
>TRBJ2-7|-|-|TRBV7-8|15
TGTGCCAGCAGCTTACACGAACTGGGGGCCTACGAGCAGTACTTC
CASSLHELGAYEQYF
>TRBJ2-1|-|-|TRBV24-1|16
TGTGCCACCAGTGACTCCGACGGCGATTCCTACAATGAGCAGTTCTTC
CATSDSDGDSYNEQFF
>TRBJ1-1|few|TRBD1|TRBV5-1|13
TGCGCCAGCACCTTGACAGGGTCGGGTGAAGCTTTCTTT
CASTLTGSGEAFF
>TRBJ2-7|-|TRBD2|TRBV6-2/TRBV6-3|14
TGTGCCAGCAGTTCCTCGGGACTACCCTACGAGCAGTACTTC
CASSSSGLPYEQYF
>TRBJ2-5|once|TRBD2|TRBV28|15
TGTGCCAGCAGTCCCTCCGCAGCGGGGGGGAGGGCCCAGTACTTC
CASSPSAAGGRAQYF
>TRBJ1-4|large|TRBD1|TRBV19|16
TGTGCCAGTAGCACACCGCGGGACAGAGCTAATGAAAAACTGTTTTTT
CASSTPRDRANEKLFF
>TRBJ2-1|-|TRBD2|TRBV6-1|20
TGTGCCAGCAGTCACCAAAGGACTGAACGGGGACTAGCGGCCTACAATGAGCAGTTCTTC
CASSHQRTERGLAAYNEQFF
>TRBJ2-1|-|TRBD1|TRBV5-4|12
TGTGCCAGCAGCCCCTCGACAGGGAGGCAGTTCTTC
CASSPSTGRQFF
>TRBJ1-5|few|TRBD1|TRBV5-6|15
TGTGCCAGCAGCGGCGACAGGGGGCTGGAGCAGCCCCAGCATTTT
CASSGDRGLEQPQHF
>TRBJ2-7|few|-|TRBV6-2/TRBV6-3|13
TGTGCCAGCAAGTCGTTGGAGGTAGGCGAGCAGTACTTC
CASKSLEVGEQYF
>TRBJ2-7|once|TRBD2|TRBV18|14
TGTGCCAGCTCAGATCTAGCGGGAGGGTACGAGCAGTACTTC
CASSDLAGGYEQYF
>TRBJ2-1|few|-|TRBV5-5|15
TGTGCCAGCAGCTTCCGAGGGGACGGCTACAATGAGCAGTTCTTC
CASSFRGDGYNEQFF
>TRBJ2-7|-|-|TRBV11-2|21
-
CASSFYICSAYDLAGVNEQYF
>TRBJ2-3|-|TRBD2|TRBV20-1|17
TGCAGTGCTTTACGGGGGGAGGGCCTCCAAGAGGCAGATACGCAGTATTTT
CSALRGEGLQEADTQYF
>TRBJ2-1|-|TRBD1|TRBV20-1|18
TGCAGTGCCCAAACCAGATCCCCCGGGACAGGGTCGTACAATGAGCAGTTCTTC
CSAQTRSPGTGSYNEQFF
>TRBJ2-7|-|-|TRBV20-1|12
TGCAGTTCTCAAACACGAGACTACGAGCAGTACTTC
CSSQTRDYEQYF
>TRBJ2-1|-|TRBD1|TRBV6-1|16
TGTGCCAGCAGTACCCCGGGACAGGGCTCCTACAATGAGCAGTTCTTC
CASSTPGQGSYNEQFF
>TRBJ1-1|few|-|TRBV18|16
TGTGCCAGCTCACCAGAGGCAGGACGGATGAACACTGAAGCTTTCTTT
CASSPEAGRMNTEAFF
>TRBJ2-7|once|TRBD2|TRBV20-1|16
TGCAGTGCTAGGAACCCACAGGGACTAGCGGAAATCGAGCAGTACTTC
CSARNPQGLAEIEQYF
>TRBJ1-5|-|-|TRBV27|13
TGTGCCAGCAGCCACGCCCGATCCGAGCCCCAGCATTTT
CASSHARSEPQHF
>TRBJ1-5|-|TRBD1|TRBV2|16
TGTGCCAGCTCTACCGGACAGGGCTATAGCAATCAGCCCCAGCATTTT
CASSTGQGYSNQPQHF